The 27 T cell receptor beta chains below were found in one sample sequenced in a study of cytomegalovirus exposure and HLA in healthy donors. PCR involved 60 Vbeta and 13 Jbeta primers. Repertoires were generated with immunoSEQ multiplex PCR, while TCRdb's copy carries only in-frame clones and drops some. The sample lists about 130,000 clones, about two thirds occurring once. Source material: PBMCs. The source of these receptors is a man in his 60s in good health and CMV-seropositive.

The J gene is TRBJ2-5, the V gene TRBV2; 10 bases align to TRBD2. V was clipped by 4 bases and J by 3 bases; unmatched bases: 2. CDR3 length equals 14 residues. Germline-derived CDR1 and CDR2 are SNHLY and FYNNEI. CDR3 nucleotide sequence: TGTGCCAGCAGTGCCGGACTAGCGGAAGAGACCCAGTACTTC. Translation: CASSAGLAEETQYF.

This sequence joins TRBV4-1 and TRBJ2-7; D call uncertain. Trimming cost V 2 bases and J 4 bases, with 12 bases left between them. Germline V lookup: CDR1 MGHRA, CDR2 YSYEKL. The CDR3 consists of 14 residues. The CDR3 DNA is TGCGCCAGCAGCCAATATCAGGTCCTATACGAGCAGTACTTC. Its protein product is CASSQYQVLYEQYF.

The J gene is TRBJ1-1, the V gene TRBV6-5, with TRBD1 as a possible D gene (5 bases). The germline V gene has CDR1 MNHEY and CDR2 SVGAGI. Trimming took off 2 bases at V and 4 bases at J, with 14 bases between the two ends. The CDR3 extends over 15 amino acids. CDR3 coding DNA: TGTGCCAGCAGTTACGGGGGGGGGTGGGGCACTGAAGCTTTCTTT. It yields the protein CASSYGGGWGTEAFF.

This clone was recorded a few times. This chain joins TRBV11-2 and TRBJ2-2, with 7 nucleotides matching TRBD1. This CDR3 region has 16 residues. Germline V gives CDR1 SGHAT, CDR2 FQNNGV. V lost 2 bases and J lost 5; bases outside the gene matches: 8. DNA for the CDR3: TGTGCCAGCAGCTTATATGCGACAGGGAAGACCGGGGAGCTGTTTTTT. This translates into CASSLYATGKTGELFF.

The CDR3 coding sequence is TGTGCCAGCATGGGTGCTAGCGGGCTCTACGAGCAGTACTTC. This sequence encodes CASMGASGLYEQYF. This rearrangement joins TRBV28 to TRBJ2-7, with 8 bases that match TRBD2. V lost 7 bases to trimming and J lost 3 bases; unmatched junction nucleotides: 8. Germline CDR1 MDHEN, CDR2 SYDVKM. The CDR3 is 14 residues long.

The chain recombines TRBV28 with TRBJ1-4, with 7 bases matching TRBD1. CDR3 length: 15 residues. The V gene's germline CDR1 is MDHEN and CDR2 SYDVKM. The junction had 12 bases not matched to a gene; V was cut back by 6 bases and J by 8 bases. The CDR3 spells CASSPTGALSEKLFF. DNA of the CDR3: TGTGCCAGCAGCCCTACAGGGGCCCTTTCGGAAAAACTGTTTTTT.

Here the CDR3 reads CASGDRGSAEQYF. The CDR3 region has the DNA TGCGCCAGTGGGGACAGGGGGTCGGCCGAGCAGTACTTC. The chain combines TRBV10-1 with TRBJ2-7; 11 positions agree with TRBD1. Per the germline V gene, CDR1 is WNHNN and CDR2 is SYGVQD (reference sequence). Trimming took 9 bases from V and 6 from J; bases not matched to a gene: 7. The length of the CDR3 is 13 residues.

The chain couples TRBV30 to TRBJ2-7, with a possible D match to TRBD2 (6 bases). Germline V gives CDR1 GTSNPN, CDR2 SVGIG (reference sequence). This CDR3 comprises 14 residues. V was trimmed by 0 bases and J by 2 bases, leaving 11 bases between them. In DNA form, the CDR3 reads TGTGCCTGGAGTGTTGGGACTCCGGCCTACGAGCAGTACTTC. It translates to CAWSVGTPAYEQYF.

A few counts support this clone. The rearrangement links TRBV11-2 to TRBJ2-3; TRBD2 agrees at 8 bases. J lost 3 bases, V lost 2 bases, and 7 bases had no gene match. The CDR3 has 16 amino acids. The germline gives CDR1 SGHAT, CDR2 FQNNGV. The CDR3 DNA sequence: TGTGCCAGCAGCTTACTAGCGGGCCCGCTGACAGATACGCAGTATTTT. Translation gives CASSLLAGPLTDTQYF.

The rearrangement uses TRBV7-3 and TRBJ2-3, with unresolved D. There are 14 residues in the CDR3. Trimming stripped 5 bases from V and 1 base from J, with 10 bases between. Germline V CDR1 and CDR2: SGHTA, FQGTGA. The CDR3 is CASSPAPGTDTQYF. DNA for the CDR3: TGTGCCAGCAGCCCAGCGCCGGGCACAGATACGCAGTATTTT.

This clone has more than one count but fewer than ten. The chain recombines TRBV28 with TRBJ1-2; a weak D match, TRBD1 (5 bases). This CDR3 contains 11 residues. V shed 9 bases and J shed 7 bases, with 12 bases lying between them. CDR1 and CDR2 from the germline V gene are MDHEN and SYDVKM. As DNA, the CDR3 is TGTGCCAGTGATAGGGGAGGTGGCTACACCTTC. It encodes CASDRGGGYTF.

The chain uses TRBV27 and TRBJ2-3, with 9 bases that match TRBD2. CDR3 length: 16 amino acids. Losses at the gene ends were 6 bases for V and 4 bases for J; bases not matched to a gene: 11. The V gene's germline CDR1 is MNHEY and CDR2 SMNVEV (reference sequence). CDR3 protein: CASSQERGVWADTQYF. The DNA of the CDR3 is TGTGCCAGCAGCCAGGAGCGGGGGGTTTGGGCAGATACGCAGTATTTT.

CDR3 in DNA: TGTGCCAGCAGCCAATTGACAGGGGGCGGGACAGATACGCAGTATTTT. Amino acids: CASSQLTGGGTDTQYF. This chain connects TRBV5-4 to TRBJ2-3; the match to TRBD1 covers 10 bases. J lost 3 bases, V lost 4 bases, and 8 bases had no gene match. Germline V lookup: CDR1 SGHNT, CDR2 YYREEE (reference sequence). This CDR3 has 16 amino acids.

The chain has TRBV4-1 and TRBJ2-5; 10 bases are a match to TRBD2. The CDR3 consists of 15 residues. After removal of 3 bases from V and 5 bases from J, the junction contained 6 bases not matched to a gene. Germline CDR1 and CDR2: MGHRA and YSYEKL. This CDR3 is CASSHEAGGRETQYF. The DNA for the CDR3 is TGCGCCAGCAGCCACGAAGCGGGGGGGCGGGAGACCCAGTACTTC.

The chain employs TRBV5-4 and TRBJ1-6; TRBD1 matches 8 bases. The CDR3 totals 15 residues. V lost 4 bases and J lost 9; bases outside the gene matches: 9. CDR1 SGHNT and CDR2 YYREEE come from the germline V gene (reference sequence). CDR3 in amino acids: CASSRKVQGASPLHF. The CDR3 nucleotides are TGTGCCAGCAGCCGGAAGGTTCAGGGGGCTTCACCCCTCCACTTT.

The CDR3, as DNA: TGTGCCAGCAGCCAAGAAACTAGCGGGTTTGGAGGGACCCAGTACTTC. Translated, it gives CASSQETSGFGGTQYF. This chain connects TRBV4-2 to TRBJ2-5, with TRBD2 matching over 9 bases. This CDR3 has 16 residues. From germline, CDR1 is LGHNA and CDR2 YNFKEQ. V gave up 0 bases and J gave up 7 bases; unmatched junction bases: 9.

The chain carries TRBV19 and TRBJ1-5, with 9 bases identical to TRBD1. The CDR3 contains 15 residues. Germline V gene lookup returns CDR1 LNHDA and CDR2 SQIVND (reference sequence). The V gene end was trimmed by 2 bases and the J gene end by 7 bases; junction bases not matched to a gene: 6. The CDR3 here is CASSITPDRGQPQHF. The CDR3 DNA reads as TGTGCCAGTAGTATAACGCCGGACAGGGGCCAGCCCCAGCATTTT.

The rearrangement uses TRBV4-2 and TRBJ2-7; D not resolved. V dropped 0 bases and J dropped 3 bases, with 6 bases sitting between them. Germline V gene sequence: CDR1 LGHNA, CDR2 YNFKEQ. The CDR3 length is 13 residues. The CDR3 DNA is TGTGCCAGCAGCCAAGACAGGTTCTACGAGCAGTACTTC. This gives the protein CASSQDRFYEQYF.

The V gene is TRBV5-1, the J gene TRBJ2-5; D is possibly TRBD1 (6 bases). V lost 4 bases and J lost 6, with 22 bases in between. Germline V gives CDR1 SGHRS, CDR2 YFSETQ. This CDR3 is 16 amino acids long. The CDR3 spells CASSLLTGTYGKTQYF. As DNA, the CDR3 is TGCGCCAGCAGCCTACTAACAGGGACATACGGAAAGACCCAGTACTTC.

The chain joins TRBV7-9 to TRBJ2-3; a weak D match, TRBD2 (6 bases). The germline gives CDR1 SEHNR, CDR2 FQNEAQ (reference sequence). The ends were cut back, 5 bases at V and 5 bases at J, with 20 bases in the middle. The CDR3 is made up of 16 amino acids. The CDR3, as DNA: TGTGCCAGCAGCCCCGGGGACTTACGATATTTAGATACGCAGTATTTT. Protein sequence: CASSPGDLRYLDTQYF. Using reference TRBV7-9 and TRBJ2-3 for the parts outside the CDR3, the full variable domain is DTGVSQNPRHKITKRGQNVTFRCDPISEHNRLYWYRQTLGQGPEFLTYFQNEAQLEKSRLLSDRFSAERPKGSFSTLEIQRTEQGDSAMYLCASSPGDLRYLDTQYFGPGTRLTVL.

The chain links TRBV5-1 to TRBJ2-6; D gene unclear. This CDR3 contains 14 residues. Germline V CDR1 and CDR2: SGHRS, YFSETQ. V was shortened by 0 bases and J by 7 bases, with 8 bases between the two germline ends. Here the CDR3 DNA reads TGCGCCAGCAGCTTGGCCACAGAAGCCAACGTCCTGACTTTC. This translates into CASSLATEANVLTF. Looking up the rest from reference TRBV5-1 and TRBJ2-6 gives the full variable domain: KAGVTQTPRYLIKTRGQQVTLSCSPISGHRSVSWYQQTPGQGLQFLFEYFSETQRNKGNFPGRFSGRQFSNSRSEMNVSTLELGDSALYLCASSLATEANVLTFGAGSRLTVL.

V gene TRBV28 combines with J gene TRBJ1-2; tentative D call: TRBD1 (6 bases). In germline, CDR1 is MDHEN, CDR2 SYDVKM. V lost 6 bases to trimming and J lost 1 base, with 21 bases between them. This CDR3 is 17 amino acids long. CDR3 nucleotides: TGTGCCAGCAGCCGCCACCATAGGACAGAGAATAACTATGGCTACACCTTC. Its protein is CASSRHHRTENNYGYTF.

The chain has TRBV29-1 and TRBJ1-2; no firm D call. Germline CDR1 reads SQVTM; CDR2 reads ANQGSEA. This CDR3 has 11 amino acids. Trimming shortened V by 5 bases and J by 7 bases, and 11 bases separated the two germline ends. The CDR3 DNA reads as TGCAGCGTTCCCCACGGAGGTGGCTACACCTTC. Its translation is CSVPHGGGYTF.

This chain links TRBV11-2 with TRBJ2-7; D may be TRBD1 (6 bases). This CDR3 contains 13 residues. Germline assignment: CDR1 SGHAT and CDR2 FQNNGV. Trimming cost V 4 bases and J 1 base, with 8 bases left between them. CDR3 loop: CASSYDRSYEQYF. DNA for the CDR3: TGTGCCAGCAGCTACGACAGGTCCTACGAGCAGTACTTC.

This clone has a single count. The V and J genes are TRBV5-4 and TRBJ2-7; 7 nucleotides agree with TRBD2. The CDR3 is 13 amino acids. The J segment lost 5 bases and the V segment lost 2 bases, leaving 4 bases of the junction unmatched. Per germline, CDR1 SGHNT and CDR2 YYREEE (reference sequence). The chain's CDR3 is CASSLAGSNEQYF. The CDR3 DNA sequence: TGTGCCAGCAGCTTAGCGGGGTCCAACGAGCAGTACTTC.

In its sample, this clone was seen once. The chain employs TRBV5-8 and TRBJ1-5; 8 bases map to TRBD1. The V and J ends lost 3 bases and 5 bases, in that order; junction bases with no gene match: 7. CDR1 is SGHTS and CDR2 is YDEGEE in the germline V gene. The CDR3 totals 15 residues. The chain's CDR3 is CASSSIQGADQPQHF. DNA for the CDR3: TGTGCCAGCAGCTCGATCCAGGGGGCGGATCAGCCCCAGCATTTT.

The chain joins TRBV7-9 to TRBJ2-3; D may be TRBD1 (5 bases). The V end was cut by 3 bases, the J end by 2 bases, with 9 bases between. CDR1 is SEHNR and CDR2 is FQNEAQ in the germline V gene (reference sequence). The CDR3 runs to 14 residues. CDR3 sequence (DNA): TGTGCCAGCAGCTTTGGGGCTTACACAGATACGCAGTATTTT. Translation gives CASSFGAYTDTQYF.